This TCR beta chain appears in the sequencing data of a study of blood T cell repertoires in COVID-19. Study-wide context: Donors in the United States, Italy and Spain gave samples during acute or convalescent COVID-19.

As originally analysed: Amplification of reference gene primers provided the estimated nucleated cell counts. Method: immunoSEQ multiplex PCR; TCRdb's copy keeps in-frame clones and lacks some. V and J calls and clone size are copied from that table; D and trimming were computed from the DNA. The data show around 300,000 clones, roughly 86% seen once. The CDR3 is 16 residues long. V was clipped by 0 bases and J by 6 bases; unmatched bases: 6. CDR1 MNHNY and CDR2 SVGAGI come from the germline V gene (reference sequence). The sample taken for sequencing was peripheral blood. The sequence derives from a man younger than 30 with active or convalescent COVID-19. This rearrangement joins TRBV6-6 to TRBJ1-4; 8 bases are a match to TRBD1. The CDR3 region is CASSYSDRGHYEKLFF. For the CDR3, the DNA is TGTGCCAGCAGTTACTCCGACAGGGGCCACTATGAAAAACTGTTTTTT.